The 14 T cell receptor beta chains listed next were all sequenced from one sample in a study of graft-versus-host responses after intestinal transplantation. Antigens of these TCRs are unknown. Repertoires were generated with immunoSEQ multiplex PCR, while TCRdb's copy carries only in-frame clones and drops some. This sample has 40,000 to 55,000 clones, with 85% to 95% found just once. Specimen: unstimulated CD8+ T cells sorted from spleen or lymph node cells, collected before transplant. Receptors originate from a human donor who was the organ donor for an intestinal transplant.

The CDR3 nucleotides read TGTGCCAGCAGCCCAAGCGGGGGGGGTGCGTCCGAGCAGTACTTC. This encodes CASSPSGGGASEQYF. This sequence joins TRBV9 and TRBJ2-7, with TRBD2 matching over 10 bases. The J segment lost 6 bases and the V segment lost 4 bases, leaving 10 bases of the junction unmatched. Germline CDR1 reads SGDLS; CDR2 reads YYNGEE. The CDR3 has 15 residues.

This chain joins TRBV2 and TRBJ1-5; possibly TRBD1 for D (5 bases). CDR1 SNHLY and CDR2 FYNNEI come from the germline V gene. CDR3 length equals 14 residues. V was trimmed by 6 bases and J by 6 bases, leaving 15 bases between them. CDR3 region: CASSGGTASQPQHF. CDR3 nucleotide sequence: TGTGCCAGCAGCGGCGGGACCGCCTCTCAGCCCCAGCATTTT.

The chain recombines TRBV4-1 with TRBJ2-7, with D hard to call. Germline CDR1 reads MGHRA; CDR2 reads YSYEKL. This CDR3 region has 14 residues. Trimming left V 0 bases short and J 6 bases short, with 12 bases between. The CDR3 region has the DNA TGCGCCAGCAGCCAAGAATTCCTGCTGGGCGAGCAGTACTTC. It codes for CASSQEFLLGEQYF.

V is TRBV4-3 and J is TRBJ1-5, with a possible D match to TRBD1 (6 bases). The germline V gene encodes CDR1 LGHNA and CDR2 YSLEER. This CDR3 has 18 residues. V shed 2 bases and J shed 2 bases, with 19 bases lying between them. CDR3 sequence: CASSQSWDPGVGNQPQHF. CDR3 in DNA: TGCGCCAGCAGCCAATCCTGGGATCCAGGGGTCGGCAATCAGCCCCAGCATTTT.

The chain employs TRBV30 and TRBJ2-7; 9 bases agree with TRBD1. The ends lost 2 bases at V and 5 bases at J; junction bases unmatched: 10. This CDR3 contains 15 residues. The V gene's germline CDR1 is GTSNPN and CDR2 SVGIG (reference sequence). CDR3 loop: CAWSSTGTGSDEQYF. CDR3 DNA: TGTGCCTGGAGTTCTACCGGGACAGGGAGCGACGAGCAGTACTTC.

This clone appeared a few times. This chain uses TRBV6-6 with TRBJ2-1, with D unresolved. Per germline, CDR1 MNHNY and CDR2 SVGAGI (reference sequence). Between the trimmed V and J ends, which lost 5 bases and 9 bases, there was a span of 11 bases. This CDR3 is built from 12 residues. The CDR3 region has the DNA TGTGCCAGCAGTCCACCGGGCGGTGAGCAGTTCTTC. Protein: CASSPPGGEQFF.

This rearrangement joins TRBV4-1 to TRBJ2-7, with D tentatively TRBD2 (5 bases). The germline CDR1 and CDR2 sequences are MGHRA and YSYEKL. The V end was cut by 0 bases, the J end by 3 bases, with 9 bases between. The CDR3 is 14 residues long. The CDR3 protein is CASSQDLGDYEQYF. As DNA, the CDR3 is TGCGCCAGCAGCCAAGATCTCGGGGACTACGAGCAGTACTTC.

This chain's CDR3 is CSVLQGYSSYNEQFF. The CDR3 DNA sequence: TGCAGCGTCCTACAGGGATACAGCTCCTACAATGAGCAGTTCTTC. The chain links TRBV29-1 to TRBJ2-1, with a weak D call TRBD1 (6 bases). Trimming shortened V by 6 bases and J by 0 bases, and 15 bases separated the two germline ends. The CDR3 has 15 amino acids. Germline CDR1 and CDR2: SQVTM and ANQGSEA.

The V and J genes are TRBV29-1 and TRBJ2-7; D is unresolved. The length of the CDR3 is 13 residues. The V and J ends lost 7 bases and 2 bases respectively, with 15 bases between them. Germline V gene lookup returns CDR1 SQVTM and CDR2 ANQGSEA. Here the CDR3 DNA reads TGCAGCGCCAAGGGCGGCAGTACCTACGAGCAGTACTTC. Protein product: CSAKGGSTYEQYF.

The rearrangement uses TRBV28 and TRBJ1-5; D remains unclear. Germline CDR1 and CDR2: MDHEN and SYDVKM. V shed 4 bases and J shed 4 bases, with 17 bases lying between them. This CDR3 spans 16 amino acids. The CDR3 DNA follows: TGTGCCAGCAGTTCCGGTTCGTCAATGACTAATCAGCCCCAGCATTTT. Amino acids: CASSSGSSMTNQPQHF.

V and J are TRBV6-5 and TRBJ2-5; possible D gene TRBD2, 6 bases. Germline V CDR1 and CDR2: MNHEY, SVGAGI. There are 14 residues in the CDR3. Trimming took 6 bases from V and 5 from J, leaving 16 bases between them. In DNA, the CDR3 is TGTGCCAGCAGCTCCCCTCGGAGGGCGGAGACCCAGTACTTC. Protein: CASSSPRRAETQYF.

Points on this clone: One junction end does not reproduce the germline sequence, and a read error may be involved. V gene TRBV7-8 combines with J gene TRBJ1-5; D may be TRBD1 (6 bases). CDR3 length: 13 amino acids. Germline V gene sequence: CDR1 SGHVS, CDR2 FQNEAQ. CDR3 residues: CASRLGGGQPQHF. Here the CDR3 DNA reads TGTGCCAGCAGATTAGGGGGGGGTCAGCCCCAGCATTTT.

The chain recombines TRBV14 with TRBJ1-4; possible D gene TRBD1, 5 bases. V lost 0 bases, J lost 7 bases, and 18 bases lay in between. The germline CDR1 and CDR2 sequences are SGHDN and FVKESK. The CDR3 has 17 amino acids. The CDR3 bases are TGTGCCAGCAGCCAAGACGAACAGGACCGATGTCGTGAAAAACTGTTTTTT. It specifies CASSQDEQDRCREKLFF.

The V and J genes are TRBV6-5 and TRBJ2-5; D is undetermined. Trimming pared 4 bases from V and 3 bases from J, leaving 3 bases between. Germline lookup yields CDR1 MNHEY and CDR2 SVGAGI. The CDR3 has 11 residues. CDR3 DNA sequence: TGTGCCAGCAGTTTGGAAGAGACCCAGTACTTC. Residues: CASSLEETQYF.